These 25 T cell receptor beta chains were sequenced from one sample in a study of T cells after posttransplantation cyclophosphamide. Treatment was busulfan-fludarabine conditioning, a marrow graft, and cyclophosphamide on days +3 and +4. Libraries were prepared by immunoSEQ multiplex PCR; TCRdb keeps only in-frame clonotypes and omits some of them. The table includes some 2,100 clones, over 75% detected once. The sequences come from CD8+ T cells sorted from blood, collected roughly 350 days after allogeneic stem cell transplant with posttransplant cyclophosphamide. The source of these receptors is a male patient aged 50 to 59 who received an allogeneic stem cell transplant from a related donor and was CMV-positive. Part of the T cell pool may stem from the graft donor.

This clone has more than one count but fewer than ten. This chain joins TRBV19 and TRBJ1-1, with 8 bases identical to TRBD1. The CDR3 runs 15 residues. Germline V lookup: CDR1 LNHDA, CDR2 SQIVND (reference sequence). V trimming: 3 bases; J trimming: 5 bases; junction bases outside the gene matches: 8. The DNA of the CDR3 is TGTGCCAGTAGTATCGGGCAGGGGGCGGGAACTGAAGCTTTCTTT. It is translated as CASSIGQGAGTEAFF.

This chain connects TRBV7-9 to TRBJ2-1; weak D call: TRBD2 (6 bases). CDR3 size: 13 residues. CDR1 and CDR2 (germline): SEHNR, FQNEAQ (reference sequence). Trimming cost V 3 bases and J 6 bases, with 9 bases left between them. In DNA form, the CDR3 reads TGTGCCAGCAGCTTCGGGACTCCCAATGAGCAGTTCTTC. This translates into CASSFGTPNEQFF. Looking up the rest from reference TRBV7-9 and TRBJ2-1 gives the full variable domain: DTGVSQNPRHKITKRGQNVTFRCDPISEHNRLYWYRQTLGQGPEFLTYFQNEAQLEKSRLLSDRFSAERPKGSFSTLEIQRTEQGDSAMYLCASSFGTPNEQFFGPGTRLTVL.

This rearrangement joins TRBV2 to TRBJ2-7, with a possible D match to TRBD2 (5 bases). The CDR3 length is 14 residues. Germline CDR1 is SNHLY and CDR2 is FYNNEI. V was shortened by 0 bases and J by 5 bases, with 11 bases between the two germline ends. CDR3 residues: CASSEAGVMHEQYF. The CDR3 DNA reads as TGTGCCAGCAGTGAAGCGGGAGTCATGCACGAGCAGTACTTC.

V is TRBV9 and J is TRBJ2-6, with 9 bases fitting TRBD1. The CDR3 totals 15 residues. V lost 4 bases and J lost 3; bases outside the gene matches: 2. Germline CDR1 reads SGDLS; CDR2 reads YYNGEE. The CDR3, as DNA: TGTGCCAGCAGCAAGGGACAGGGTGGGGCCAACGTCCTGACTTTC. Amino acids: CASSKGQGGANVLTF.

The chain employs TRBV27 and TRBJ2-7; D perhaps matches TRBD1 (7 bases). Trimming took off 4 bases at V and 6 bases at J, with 13 bases between the two ends. The V gene's germline CDR1 is MNHEY and CDR2 SMNVEV (reference sequence). The CDR3 consists of 13 residues. CDR3 nucleotide sequence: TGTGCCAGCAGTTCCAGACAGGGAGGCGAGCAGTACTTC. Protein: CASSSRQGGEQYF.

This chain connects TRBV19 to TRBJ1-5, with TRBD1 identical over 7 bases. The trim removed 6 bases at V and 7 bases at J, leaving 6 bases unmatched. The CDR3 has 13 residues. Germline V lookup: CDR1 LNHDA, CDR2 SQIVND (reference sequence). The CDR3 DNA sequence: TGTGCCAGTAGCAACAGGGGAGGCCAGCCCCAGCATTTT. Its protein is CASSNRGGQPQHF. The whole variable domain, remainder taken from reference TRBV19 and TRBJ1-5, is DGGITQSPKYLFRKEGQNVTLSCEQNLNHDAMYWYRQDPGQGLRLIYYSQIVNDFQKGDIAEGYSVSREKKESFPLTVTSAQKNPTAFYLCASSNRGGQPQHFGDGTRLSIL.

This clone has more than one count but fewer than ten. V is TRBV5-1 and J is TRBJ2-2; maybe TRBD2 (5 bases). Germline CDR1 and CDR2: SGHRS and YFSETQ. Trimming removed 4 bases from V and 6 bases from J, with 22 bases in between. The CDR3 runs to 17 residues. The CDR3 DNA is TGCGCCAGCAGCCGGGTCGGAGCGGAACCCTTTGCCGGGGAGCTGTTTTTT. It codes for CASSRVGAEPFAGELFF.

The chain joins TRBV19 to TRBJ2-4, with D perhaps matching TRBD2 (5 bases). Germline-derived CDR1 and CDR2 are LNHDA and SQIVND (reference sequence). The CDR3 contains 16 residues. Trimming pared 1 base from V and 0 bases from J, leaving 10 bases between. This CDR3 is CASSIGGMGAKNIQYF. CDR3 DNA: TGTGCCAGTAGTATAGGAGGGATGGGAGCCAAAAACATTCAGTACTTC.

There are a few counts of this clone. A far larger clone is one base from this, pointing to a likely read error. The same CDR3 is also encoded by other DNA sequences in this sample. CDR3 bases: TGCGCCAGCAGCCAAGGTACCGGGTACCAACCCTACGACCAGTACTTC. The encoded protein is CASSQGTGYQPYDQYF. V gene TRBV4-3 combines with J gene TRBJ2-7; no reliable D call. CDR3 size: 16 residues. Germline lookup yields CDR1 LGHNA and CDR2 YSLEER.

This chain uses TRBV19 with TRBJ1-6, with D perhaps matching TRBD1 (6 bases). The CDR3 is 15 residues long. The V gene lost 2 bases and the J gene lost 10 bases, with 15 bases spanning the gap. CDR1 and CDR2 (germline): LNHDA, SQIVND (reference sequence). The CDR3 here is CASSILPGQQSPLHF. The CDR3 DNA follows: TGTGCCAGTAGTATACTCCCCGGACAGCAATCACCCCTCCACTTT.

This clone was counted only a few times. The V call is TRBV5-4, the J call TRBJ2-7; 7 bases fit TRBD2. The J segment lost 3 bases and the V segment lost 0 bases, leaving 12 bases of the junction unmatched. Germline V gene data show CDR1 as SGHNT and CDR2 as YYREEE (reference sequence). There are 17 residues in the CDR3. The CDR3 reads CASSLGENPGLYYEQYF. The CDR3 nucleotides are TGTGCCAGCAGCTTGGGAGAGAATCCGGGACTATACTACGAGCAGTACTTC. Full variable domain (missing parts from reference TRBV5-4 and TRBJ2-7): ETGVTQSPTHLIKTRGQQVTLRCSSQSGHNTVSWYQQALGQGPQFIFQYYREEENGRGNFPPRFSGLQFPNYSSELNVNALELDDSALYLCASSLGENPGLYYEQYFGPGTRLTVT.

In this sample, this clone turned up once. The rearrangement joins TRBV7-9 to TRBJ2-7; 7 positions match TRBD2. V lost 4 bases to trimming and J lost 3 bases; unmatched junction nucleotides: 9. CDR1 and CDR2 (germline): SEHNR, FQNEAQ (reference sequence). The CDR3 has 15 amino acids. CDR3 DNA sequence: TGTGCCAGCAGCTACCCGGGACTAACGAACTACGAGCAGTACTTC. It specifies CASSYPGLTNYEQYF.

The chain recombines TRBV9 with TRBJ2-1, with D perhaps TRBD2 (6 bases). Germline assignment: CDR1 SGDLS and CDR2 YYNGEE. The ends were cut back, 0 bases at V and 6 bases at J, with 13 bases in the middle. The CDR3 extends over 15 amino acids. The CDR3 DNA follows: TGTGCCAGCAGCGTAGCCCCCTCGGGAGCCAATGAGCAGTTCTTC. This gives the protein CASSVAPSGANEQFF.

The rearrangement links TRBV7-8 to TRBJ2-5, with unresolved D. Between the trimmed V and J ends, which lost 0 bases and 2 bases, there was a span of 7 bases. CDR3 length: 14 residues. Germline CDR1 and CDR2: SGHVS and FQNEAQ. This chain's CDR3 is CASSLALPQETQYF. The CDR3 DNA sequence: TGTGCCAGCAGCTTAGCGCTACCACAAGAGACCCAGTACTTC. Full variable domain (remainder filled in from reference TRBV7-8 and TRBJ2-5): GAGVSQSPRYKVAKRGQDVALRCDPISGHVSLFWYQQALGQGPEFLTYFQNEAQLDKSGLPSDRFFAERPEGSVSTLKIQRTQQEDSAVYLCASSLALPQETQYFGPGTRLLVL.

As regards this clone: Relative to the germline gene, one junction end is altered; a read error may explain this. Other DNA sequences in this specimen translate into the identical CDR3. V gene TRBV7-2 combines with J gene TRBJ1-6, with 8 bases aligning to TRBD1. The CDR3 runs to 17 residues. Germline V gives CDR1 SGHTA, CDR2 FQGNSA. CDR3: CASSPWLGGQVNSPLHF. Here the CDR3 DNA reads TGTGCCAGCAGCCCATGGCTGGGGGGACAGGTTAATTCCCCCCTCCACTTT.

The V and J genes are TRBV4-3 and TRBJ2-7; possible D gene TRBD1, 5 bases. Germline CDR1 reads LGHNA; CDR2 reads YSLEER. Trimming removed 1 base at V and 3 bases at J, with 13 bases between. CDR3 size: 15 residues. CDR3 in DNA: TGCGCCAGCAGCCAAGGGACACTCAGACACTACGAGCAGTACTTC. Translation gives CASSQGTLRHYEQYF.

The rearrangement links TRBV10-3 to TRBJ2-2; 11 bases are a match to TRBD2. Trimming at V came to 7 bases and at J to 4 bases, leaving 5 bases not matched to a gene. CDR3 length: 15 amino acids. Germline assignment: CDR1 ENHRY and CDR2 SYGVKD. DNA for the CDR3: TGTGCCATCATAGATGGGACTAGCGGCACCGGGGAGCTGTTTTTT. It is translated as CAIIDGTSGTGELFF.

Only one count was recorded for this clone. This chain joins TRBV6-5 and TRBJ2-7, with D possibly matching TRBD1 (5 bases). The CDR3 extends over 14 amino acids. From germline, CDR1 is MNHEY and CDR2 SVGAGI. The ends were cut back, 0 bases at V and 7 bases at J, with 13 bases in the middle. The CDR3 DNA is TGTGCCAGCAGTTACTCCACAGGCCCGGCAGAGCAGTACTTC. Its translation: CASSYSTGPAEQYF.

As for this clone: The sample holds other DNA sequences that translate to the same CDR3. The J gene is TRBJ2-4, the V gene TRBV2; 7 nucleotides align to TRBD2. CDR1 and CDR2 from the germline V gene are SNHLY and FYNNEI. The CDR3 runs 17 residues. Trimming took 2 bases from V and 0 from J; bases not matched to a gene: 7. CDR3 loop: CASSESQGGLAKNIQYF. The DNA for the CDR3 is TGTGCCAGCAGTGAATCCCAGGGAGGGCTAGCCAAAAACATTCAGTACTTC.

The genes are TRBV30 and TRBJ1-4; D is unclear. V lost 4 bases and J 2 bases, leaving 8 bases between the germline ends. Per germline, CDR1 GTSNPN and CDR2 SVGIG (reference sequence). The CDR3 totals 13 residues. This CDR3 is CAWMGDTNEKLFF. DNA for the CDR3: TGTGCCTGGATGGGAGATACTAATGAAAAACTGTTTTTT.

This clone was detected only once. The chain carries TRBV27 and TRBJ1-2, with 9 positions matching TRBD1. The trim removed 7 bases at V and 4 bases at J, leaving 25 bases unmatched. The CDR3 loop spans 20 amino acids. CDR1 is MNHEY and CDR2 is SMNVEV in the germline V gene (reference sequence). DNA for the CDR3: TGTGCCAGCATGCCCCTCGTTGGTAAGGGACAGGGCGCGAAGGGCTATGGCTACACCTTC. Protein product: CASMPLVGKGQGAKGYGYTF.

This chain uses TRBV7-9 with TRBJ2-1, with a weak D call TRBD1 (6 bases). V lost 5 bases, J lost 6 bases, and 8 bases lay in between. CDR3 size: 12 residues. Germline assignment: CDR1 SEHNR and CDR2 FQNEAQ (reference sequence). CDR3 DNA: TGTGCCAGCAGCCGAGGGGGCAATGAGCAGTTCTTC. Protein product: CASSRGGNEQFF.

The chain has TRBV9 and TRBJ1-1, with D possibly TRBD1 on 5 matching bases. Trimming took 4 bases from V and 6 from J, leaving 16 bases between them. Germline V lookup: CDR1 SGDLS, CDR2 YYNGEE. This CDR3 region has 14 residues. The chain's CDR3 is CASSPSGAKSEAFF. The DNA for the CDR3 is TGTGCCAGCAGCCCAAGCGGGGCTAAGTCTGAAGCTTTCTTT.

The chain carries TRBV5-6 and TRBJ1-4; TRBD1 agrees at 8 bases. With V trimmed by 0 bases and J by 6 bases, 7 bases remained unmatched. CDR3 size: 16 residues. The germline V gene encodes CDR1 SGHDT and CDR2 YYEEEE. CDR3 sequence: CASSLEGTGRDEKLFF. CDR3 bases: TGTGCCAGCAGCTTGGAGGGGACAGGCAGGGATGAAAAACTGTTTTTT.

This rearrangement joins TRBV5-6 to TRBJ1-1, with 9 bases that match TRBD1. The junction had 3 bases not matched to a gene; V was cut back by 2 bases and J by 4 bases. CDR3 size: 14 residues. Germline values: CDR1 SGHDT, CDR2 YYEEEE. This CDR3 reads CASSFRTGATEAFF. As DNA, the CDR3 is TGTGCCAGCAGCTTCCGGACAGGGGCCACTGAAGCTTTCTTT.